The 14 T cell receptor beta chains below all came from one sample that was sequenced in a study of CD8 T cell repertoires and HIV-1 epitope variants. Only in-frame clones appear in the TCRdb table, and some are missing; sequencing was by immunoSEQ multiplex PCR. The table has about 6,000 clones, about 66% seen once. These receptors are not linked to any known antigen. The sample was cultured CD8+ T cells derived from PBMCs. These receptors were obtained from a male donor with HIV.

The rearrangement joins TRBV28 to TRBJ2-3, with D perhaps matching TRBD1 or TRBD2 (5 bases each). Germline V lookup: CDR1 MDHEN, CDR2 SYDVKM. CDR3 length: 14 residues. V gave up 1 base and J gave up 3 bases, with 8 bases separating them. The DNA of the CDR3 is TGTGCCAGCAGTTTATATGGGGGAACAGATACGCAGTATTTT. Protein sequence: CASSLYGGTDTQYF.

This chain connects TRBV27 to TRBJ2-1; 8 positions match TRBD2. Germline-derived CDR1 and CDR2 are MNHEY and SMNVEV (reference sequence). The junction had 4 bases not matched to a gene; V was cut back by 1 base and J by 5 bases. The CDR3 is 15 amino acids. As DNA, the CDR3 is TGTGCCAGCAGTTTATTCGGGGGGGGAAACAATGAGCAGTTCTTC. This sequence encodes CASSLFGGGNNEQFF.

This rearrangement joins TRBV19 to TRBJ2-5; the D gene could be TRBD1 or TRBD2 (5 bases each). The V gene lost 6 bases and the J gene lost 10 bases, with 24 bases spanning the gap. This CDR3 region has 15 residues. The germline CDR1 and CDR2 sequences are LNHDA and SQIVND (reference sequence). DNA for the CDR3: TGTGCCAGTAGCCGGGGCGAGGGCCGGGTTGTTATCCAGTACTTC. This codes for CASSRGEGRVVIQYF.

This chain uses TRBV4-3 with TRBJ2-2, with TRBD1 identical over 9 bases. Germline CDR1 is LGHNA and CDR2 is YSLEER. After removal of 5 bases from V and 3 bases from J, the junction contained 4 bases not matched to a gene. The CDR3 has 15 amino acids. The CDR3 loop is CASSSGTGHTGELFF. DNA for the CDR3: TGCGCCAGCAGCTCCGGGACAGGGCACACCGGGGAGCTGTTTTTT.

V is TRBV19 and J is TRBJ2-1; 10 positions agree with TRBD2. There are 16 residues in the CDR3. Trimming at V came to 3 bases and at J to 4 bases, leaving 6 bases not matched to a gene. The germline V gene encodes CDR1 LNHDA and CDR2 SQIVND (reference sequence). CDR3 nucleotides: TGTGCCAGTAGTATTGCCCCTAGCGGGAGATACAATGAGCAGTTCTTC. Protein sequence: CASSIAPSGRYNEQFF. Full variable domain (missing parts from reference TRBV19 and TRBJ2-1): DGGITQSPKYLFRKEGQNVTLSCEQNLNHDAMYWYRQDPGQGLRLIYYSQIVNDFQKGDIAEGYSVSREKKESFPLTVTSAQKNPTAFYLCASSIAPSGRYNEQFFGPGTRLTVL.

This clone was counted between two and nine times. The rearrangement links TRBV19 to TRBJ2-7; the match to TRBD1 covers 8 bases. There are 16 residues in the CDR3. The trim removed 2 bases at V and 4 bases at J, leaving 10 bases unmatched. CDR1 LNHDA and CDR2 SQIVND come from the germline V gene (reference sequence). The chain's CDR3 is CASSITLDRESYEQYF. The CDR3 DNA reads as TGTGCCAGTAGTATAACCCTGGACAGGGAGTCGTACGAGCAGTACTTC.

This chain links TRBV29-1 with TRBJ2-7; D may be TRBD1 (6 bases). The CDR3 covers 13 residues. V was clipped by 3 bases and J by 1 base, with 10 bases between them. Germline CDR1 is SQVTM and CDR2 is ANQGSEA. CDR3 region: CSVELDRSYEQYF. The CDR3 nucleotides read TGCAGCGTTGAGCTCGACAGGTCCTACGAGCAGTACTTC.

This sequence joins TRBV6-1 and TRBJ1-5; D perhaps matches TRBD1 (6 bases). CDR1 and CDR2 from the germline V gene are MNHNS and SASEGT. With 1 base removed from V and 7 bases from J, the gap between germline ends came to 17 bases. CDR3 length: 16 residues. CDR3 DNA: TGTGCCAGCAGTGAAGACCCTCAGGGGATATTCCAGCCCCAGCATTTT. This sequence encodes CASSEDPQGIFQPQHF.

The V call is TRBV6-5, the J call TRBJ1-4; D is unclear. Trimming removed 6 bases at V and 7 bases at J, with 12 bases between. Germline V gene data show CDR1 as MNHEY and CDR2 as SVGAGI. The CDR3 has 13 amino acids. This CDR3 is CASRLKSSEKLFF. CDR3 DNA: TGTGCCAGCAGACTTAAATCCTCTGAAAAACTGTTTTTT.

The chain has TRBV7-6 and TRBJ2-1, with no clear D. Germline V gene data show CDR1 as SGHVS and CDR2 as FNYEAQ. Trimming took off 0 bases at V and 10 bases at J, with 13 bases between the two ends. The CDR3 is 14 residues long. CDR3 sequence: CASSLASGGGEQFF. CDR3 nucleotides: TGTGCCAGCAGCTTAGCGTCGGGTGGTGGAGAGCAGTTCTTC.

The chain couples TRBV9 to TRBJ2-3, with a tentative D call TRBD2 (6 bases). Germline V CDR1 and CDR2: SGDLS, YYNGEE. V was cut by 3 bases and J by 3 bases, with 8 bases left in between. The CDR3 contains 13 residues. CDR3 bases: TGTGCCAGCAGCGGCGGGAATACAGATACGCAGTATTTT. It yields the protein CASSGGNTDTQYF.

This clone was seen more than once but under ten times. V usage is TRBV5-6 and J usage is TRBJ1-1; maybe TRBD1 (6 bases). The CDR3 runs to 13 residues. CDR1 SGHDT and CDR2 YYEEEE come from the germline V gene. With 5 bases removed from V and 5 bases from J, the gap between germline ends came to 13 bases. This chain's CDR3 is CASREQGGTEAFF. The CDR3 DNA follows: TGTGCCAGCAGGGAGCAAGGGGGTACTGAAGCTTTCTTT.

This clone has only one observation. One end of the junction fails to match germline, which may point to a read error. The chain has TRBV28 and TRBJ2-7, with 10 bases lining up with TRBD1. Germline CDR1 MDHEN, CDR2 SYDVKM. The CDR3 is 15 amino acids. The CDR3 nucleotides are TGTGCCAGCAGTTTAACGACAGGGGGCTCCCACGAGCAGTACTTC. Its translation is CASSLTTGGSHEQYF.

The chain uses TRBV5-5 and TRBJ2-5; D perhaps matches TRBD2 (6 bases). The CDR3 runs to 14 residues. V was pared by 0 bases and J by 0 bases, with 6 bases between. Per the germline V gene, CDR1 is SGHKS and CDR2 is YYEKEE (reference sequence). Here the CDR3 reads CASSLGLDQETQYF. The CDR3, as DNA: TGTGCCAGCAGCTTGGGACTAGACCAAGAGACCCAGTACTTC.